The 14 T cell receptor beta chains below were found in one sample sequenced in a study of T cell responses to AZD1222 COVID-19 vaccine. Here immunoSEQ multiplex PCR was the method, and the copy in TCRdb shows in-frame clones only, minus some. The sample lists fewer than 110,000 clones, 90% occurring once. The material was peripheral blood, obtained on day 0 of AZD1222 vaccination. The receptors stem from an adult in good health.

About this clone: At one end the junction does not follow the germline gene, possibly because of a read error. The V gene is TRBV11-2, the J gene TRBJ2-7; 7 nucleotides agree with TRBD1. The CDR3 covers 13 residues. CDR1 and CDR2 from the germline V gene are SGHAT and FQNNGV. CDR3 in amino acids: CASSPGQTPAEAF. The CDR3 nucleotides read TGTGCCAGCAGCCCGGGACAGACCCCAGCGGAAGCCTTC.

The rearrangement joins TRBV11-2 to TRBJ1-2; the D gene is possibly TRBD1 (6 bases). The germline gives CDR1 SGHAT, CDR2 FQNNGV. The CDR3 extends over 13 amino acids. V lost 5 bases, J lost 3 bases, and 10 bases lay in between. CDR3 nucleotide sequence: TGTGCCAGCAGCACAACAGGGTACTATGGCTACACCTTC. The encoded protein is CASSTTGYYGYTF.

V is TRBV6-5 and J is TRBJ1-6, with D hard to call. There are 13 residues in the CDR3. Trimming removed 7 bases from V and 10 bases from J, with 14 bases in between. Germline V gene lookup returns CDR1 MNHEY and CDR2 SVGAGI. CDR3 residues: CASKSEFRSPLHF. CDR3 sequence (DNA): TGTGCCAGCAAATCCGAATTTCGGTCACCCCTCCACTTT.

The chain uses TRBV7-8 and TRBJ2-5; the D is unclear. CDR3 length equals 13 residues. Germline V gives CDR1 SGHVS, CDR2 FQNEAQ. The V end lost 1 base, the J end lost 2 bases, and 5 bases lay between the germline ends. Here the CDR3 reads CASSLEVQETQYF. CDR3 DNA: TGTGCCAGCAGCTTAGAGGTGCAAGAGACCCAGTACTTC.

CDR3 sequence (DNA): TGTGCCAGCAGCGTAAAATCCGGGGAGCTGTTTTTT. As protein: CASSVKSGELFF. V and J are TRBV7-3 and TRBJ2-2; no definite D call. The CDR3 length is 12 residues. The germline gives CDR1 SGHTA, CDR2 FQGTGA. V lost 5 bases to trimming and J lost 6 bases, with 7 bases between them. Full variable domain (missing parts from reference TRBV7-3 and TRBJ2-2): GAGVSQTPSNKVTEKGKYVELRCDPISGHTALYWYRQSLGQGPEFLIYFQGTGAADDSGLPNDRFFAVRPEGSVSTLKIQRTERGDSAVYLCASSVKSGELFFGEGSRLTVL.

This chain joins TRBV5-4 and TRBJ2-3; TRBD1 matches at 9 bases. The CDR3 is 14 amino acids. CDR1 and CDR2 from the germline V gene are SGHNT and YYREEE (reference sequence). V shed 5 bases, J shed 6 bases, and the junction held 7 bases outside the gene matches. The CDR3 protein is CASSQRDRVDTQYF. For the CDR3, the DNA is TGTGCCAGCAGTCAACGGGACAGGGTTGATACGCAGTATTTT.

V and J are TRBV2 and TRBJ2-3, with D possibly being TRBD2 (5 bases). Trimming took off 3 bases at V and 3 bases at J, with 10 bases between the two ends. The V gene's germline CDR1 is SNHLY and CDR2 FYNNEI. CDR3 length equals 14 residues. The CDR3 loop reads CASSDGVGTDTQYF. In nucleotides, the CDR3 is TGTGCCAGCAGTGACGGGGTAGGAACAGATACGCAGTATTTT.

The gene calls are TRBV28 and TRBJ2-5, with D perhaps matching TRBD1 or TRBD2 (5 bases each). V lost 2 bases to trimming and J lost 4 bases, with 14 bases between them. This CDR3 is built from 15 residues. Germline V gene sequence: CDR1 MDHEN, CDR2 SYDVKM. CDR3 DNA: TGTGCCAGCAGTTTAGGGGACCGGGTGAGAGAGACCCAGTACTTC. It specifies CASSLGDRVRETQYF.

A single count supports this clone. The chain has TRBV10-1 and TRBJ2-7; D not resolved. Germline V gene lookup returns CDR1 WNHNN and CDR2 SYGVQD (reference sequence). This CDR3 has 13 residues. Trimming shortened V by 0 bases and J by 0 bases, and 3 bases separated the two germline ends. DNA for the CDR3: TGCGCCAGCAGTGAGTCGAGCTCCTACGAGCAGTACTTC. It codes for CASSESSSYEQYF.

The rearrangement links TRBV12-3 or TRBV12-4 to TRBJ2-7; D is possibly TRBD1 (6 bases). Trimming removed 7 bases from V and 5 bases from J, with 12 bases in between. The CDR3 length is 12 residues. CDR3 in DNA: TGTGCCAGCACTTGGGACACCCACGAGCAGTACTTC. Amino acid sequence: CASTWDTHEQYF.

This chain joins TRBV5-1 and TRBJ1-2; TRBD1 matches at 8 bases. The ends lost 3 bases at V and 7 bases at J; junction bases unmatched: 8. This CDR3 has 14 residues. Germline CDR1 is SGHRS and CDR2 is YFSETQ. In DNA, the CDR3 is TGCGCCAGCAGCTCATCCGGGACAGGTGGTGGCTACACCTTC. Protein: CASSSSGTGGGYTF. Drawing the rest from reference TRBV5-1 and TRBJ1-2, the complete variable domain is KAGVTQTPRYLIKTRGQQVTLSCSPISGHRSVSWYQQTPGQGLQFLFEYFSETQRNKGNFPGRFSGRQFSNSRSEMNVSTLELGDSALYLCASSSSGTGGGYTFGSGTRLTVV.

The rearrangement links TRBV15 to TRBJ1-6; 7 positions match TRBD1. With 9 bases clipped from V and 10 bases from J, the junction kept 9 bases outside the gene matches. In germline, CDR1 is LNHNV, CDR2 YYDKDF (reference sequence). The CDR3 runs 13 residues. CDR3 residues: CATNDRERSPLHF. The CDR3 DNA reads TGTGCCACAAATGACAGGGAGCGATCACCCCTCCACTTT. The full variable domain, completed using reference TRBV15 and TRBJ1-6, is DAMVIQNPRYQVTQFGKPVTLSCSQTLNHNVMYWYQQKSSQAPKLLFHYYDKDFNNEADTPDNFQSRRPNTSFCFLDIRSPGLGDTAMYLCATNDRERSPLHFGNGTRLTVT.

This clone came up a few times. The chain joins TRBV6-5 to TRBJ1-2, with 9 bases identical to TRBD1. V lost 9 bases, J lost 4 bases, and 12 bases stayed unmatched. CDR1 and CDR2 (germline): MNHEY, SVGAGI. This CDR3 region has 15 residues. CDR3 in DNA: TGTGCCAGTACAGGGGGCGGAAAGGCGGTCTATGGCTACACCTTC. It codes for CASTGGGKAVYGYTF.

In this sample, this clone turned up many times. The chain is built from TRBV21-1 and TRBJ1-4; the table's D gene call, TRBD1, was not cross checked with the DNA. TRBV21-1 is tagged as a pseudogene. CDR3 length: 15 amino acids. In DNA, the CDR3 is TGTGCCAGCAGCAAAGTCAGGACAGCGAATGAAAAACTGTTTTTT. This gives the protein CASSKVRTANEKLFF.